These 18 T cell receptor beta chains came from one sample sequenced in a study of shared clonotypes between healthy human individuals. The data were produced by immunoSEQ multiplex PCR, yet TCRdb's version contains in-frame clones alone and is incomplete. Of more than 2,000,000 clones listed, just over 90% were seen once; the top ten hold 0.13% to 0.15%. The sequenced sample consisted of naive CD4+ T cells sorted from blood. Subset of the sample: CD45RA+ positively selected. The origin of the receptors is a man aged 18-30 years in good health.

The chain recombines TRBV19 with TRBJ2-6, with D perhaps being TRBD1 or TRBD2 (5 bases each). This CDR3 has 15 amino acids. Trimming pared 3 bases from V and 2 bases from J, leaving 8 bases between. CDR1 is LNHDA and CDR2 is SQIVND in the germline V gene (reference sequence). CDR3 residues: CASSIGDPGANVLTF. In DNA form, the CDR3 reads TGTGCCAGTAGTATCGGGGACCCTGGGGCCAACGTCCTGACTTTC.

The chain joins TRBV10-2 to TRBJ2-5; 7 bases match TRBD1. Germline V lookup: CDR1 WSHSY, CDR2 SAAADI. The CDR3 sequence is 14 residues long. Trimming at V came to 6 bases and at J to 1 base, leaving 5 bases not matched to a gene. For the CDR3, the DNA is TGCGCCAGCAGGGCCAACAGGGGCCAAGAGACCCAGTACTTC. Amino acids: CASRANRGQETQYF.

The rearrangement joins TRBV10-2 to TRBJ1-5, with 9 bases matching TRBD1. J was trimmed by 3 bases and V by 8 bases; bases with no gene match: 5. Germline-derived CDR1 and CDR2 are WSHSY and SAAADI. The CDR3 runs 14 residues. CDR3 residues: CASSWDRVNQPQHF. The CDR3 coding sequence is TGCGCCAGCTCATGGGACAGGGTCAATCAGCCCCAGCATTTT.

A note on this clone: Other nucleotide sequences from this sample produce the same CDR3. The V call is TRBV2, the J call TRBJ1-1; D might be TRBD1 (5 bases). V dropped 0 bases and J dropped 0 bases, with 8 bases sitting between them. The germline V gene has CDR1 SNHLY and CDR2 FYNNEI. The CDR3 totals 15 residues. The CDR3 DNA is TGTGCCAGCAGTGAAGCGCGACAGATGAACACTGAAGCTTTCTTT. Amino acids: CASSEARQMNTEAFF.

This clone came up once. This chain links TRBV30 with TRBJ1-2; D is uncertain. CDR3 length: 14 residues. V lost 0 bases and J 2 bases, leaving 10 bases between the germline ends. CDR1 and CDR2 from the germline V gene are GTSNPN and SVGIG (reference sequence). This CDR3 is CAWSVNRRNYGYTF. Here the CDR3 DNA reads TGTGCCTGGAGTGTAAACAGAAGAAACTATGGCTACACCTTC.

In this sample, this clone turned up a few times. The sample carries other DNA sequences with the same CDR3. This rearrangement joins TRBV2 to TRBJ1-5; no reliable D call. The CDR3 has 13 amino acids. V lost 5 bases and J 0 bases, leaving 5 bases between the germline ends. The germline CDR1 and CDR2 sequences are SNHLY and FYNNEI. CDR3 sequence reads: CASSSDSNQPQHF. The CDR3 bases are TGTGCCAGCAGTTCGGATAGCAATCAGCCCCAGCATTTT.

This rearrangement joins TRBV6-5 to TRBJ2-3, with 8 bases that match TRBD2. CDR1 is MNHEY and CDR2 is SVGAGI in the germline V gene. V dropped 5 bases and J dropped 6; count of bases not matched to a gene: 7. The CDR3 consists of 14 residues. The DNA of the CDR3 is TGTGCCAGCAGTCCAGCGGGAGCTGCGGATACGCAGTATTTT. Translation gives CASSPAGAADTQYF.

The chain has TRBV29-1 and TRBJ1-2; D remains unclear. V was clipped by 4 bases and J by 2 bases, with 14 bases between them. This CDR3 contains 14 residues. Germline V gene data show CDR1 as SQVTM and CDR2 as ANQGSEA. The CDR3 sequence is CSVGLGLMNYGYTF. The DNA for the CDR3 is TGCAGCGTTGGACTCGGGCTGATGAACTATGGCTACACCTTC.

Concerning this clone itself: The same CDR3 is also encoded by other DNA sequences in this sample. The gene calls are TRBV27 and TRBJ2-5; tentative D call: TRBD2 (5 bases). This CDR3 has 12 amino acids. CDR1 MNHEY and CDR2 SMNVEV come from the germline V gene (reference sequence). Trimming removed 2 bases from V and 5 bases from J, with 6 bases in between. The CDR3 loop reads CASSLTGETQYF. The CDR3 DNA reads as TGTGCCAGCAGTTTAACGGGGGAGACCCAGTACTTC.

The rearrangement links TRBV5-1 to TRBJ2-2, with unresolved D. Trimming pared 2 bases from V and 0 bases from J, leaving 11 bases between. Germline CDR1 is SGHRS and CDR2 is YFSETQ. The CDR3 is 16 amino acids. The CDR3 reads CASSLSEKANTGELFF. CDR3 bases: TGCGCCAGCAGCTTATCAGAGAAAGCGAACACCGGGGAGCTGTTTTTT.

CDR3 in amino acids: CAISESIPGGSTDTQYF. The CDR3 DNA is TGTGCCATCAGTGAGTCGATCCCGGGAGGGAGCACAGATACGCAGTATTTT. This sequence joins TRBV10-3 and TRBJ2-3; 8 nucleotides line up with TRBD2. Germline V gene lookup returns CDR1 ENHRY and CDR2 SYGVKD. The length of the CDR3 is 17 residues. V shed 0 bases, J shed 0 bases, and the junction held 5 bases outside the gene matches.

The V gene is TRBV5-1, the J gene TRBJ2-5, with D perhaps TRBD1 (6 bases). The V end was cut by 4 bases, the J end by 2 bases, with 15 bases between. In germline, CDR1 is SGHRS, CDR2 YFSETQ. This CDR3 is built from 15 residues. For the CDR3, the DNA is TGCGCCAGCAGCCTGGTCTACGGGACACAAGAGACCCAGTACTTC. Amino acids: CASSLVYGTQETQYF.

This clone was seen a single time. This sequence joins TRBV19 and TRBJ1-1; D is perhaps TRBD1 (5 bases). This CDR3 is built from 15 residues. In germline, CDR1 is LNHDA, CDR2 SQIVND (reference sequence). Trimming left V 6 bases short and J 4 bases short, with 18 bases between. CDR3 protein: CASRSRVGDGTEAFF. The CDR3 DNA sequence: TGTGCCAGTAGGTCAAGGGTGGGGGACGGCACTGAAGCTTTCTTT.

The chain employs TRBV27 and TRBJ2-7; no clear D gene. There are 14 residues in the CDR3. CDR1 and CDR2 (germline): MNHEY, SMNVEV (reference sequence). V gave up 0 bases and J gave up 2 bases, with 8 bases separating them. CDR3 DNA: TGTGCCAGCAGTTTATCGTATTTGACCTACGAGCAGTACTTC. Translating gives CASSLSYLTYEQYF.

This chain connects TRBV5-1 to TRBJ2-1; 9 nucleotides match TRBD1. Unmatched junction bases numbered 11, after V lost 1 base and J lost 6 bases. Looked up from germline, CDR1 is SGHRS and CDR2 is YFSETQ. CDR3 length: 17 residues. The chain's CDR3 is CASSLYYSQGAANEQFF. The CDR3 nucleotides are TGCGCCAGCAGCTTGTATTATTCACAGGGGGCGGCCAATGAGCAGTTCTTC.

The chain carries TRBV10-3 and TRBJ2-1; TRBD2 might be the D (6 bases). V was cut by 4 bases and J by 0 bases, with 13 bases left in between. In germline, CDR1 is ENHRY, CDR2 SYGVKD. The length of the CDR3 is 16 residues. CDR3 nucleotide sequence: TGTGCCATCAGTGCCGGGGCGGGGACCTCCTACAATGAGCAGTTCTTC. Residues: CAISAGAGTSYNEQFF.

The rearrangement joins TRBV19 to TRBJ1-5; 7 bases are shared with TRBD1. The V gene's germline CDR1 is LNHDA and CDR2 SQIVND (reference sequence). V shed 5 bases and J 4 bases; nucleotides not matched to a gene: 8. This CDR3 contains 15 residues. The CDR3 nucleotides are TGTGCCAGTAGTCCGTGGGGACAGCTAAATCAGCCCCAGCATTTT. Translation gives CASSPWGQLNQPQHF.

The V and J genes are TRBV6-1 and TRBJ2-7; a weak D match, TRBD1 (6 bases). Germline CDR1 MNHNS, CDR2 SASEGT. The CDR3 has 15 residues. Trimming stripped 5 bases from V and 2 bases from J, with 16 bases between. CDR3 in amino acids: CASSTSGHFTYEQYF. CDR3 DNA: TGTGCCAGCAGTACCTCGGGACACTTCACCTACGAGCAGTACTTC.